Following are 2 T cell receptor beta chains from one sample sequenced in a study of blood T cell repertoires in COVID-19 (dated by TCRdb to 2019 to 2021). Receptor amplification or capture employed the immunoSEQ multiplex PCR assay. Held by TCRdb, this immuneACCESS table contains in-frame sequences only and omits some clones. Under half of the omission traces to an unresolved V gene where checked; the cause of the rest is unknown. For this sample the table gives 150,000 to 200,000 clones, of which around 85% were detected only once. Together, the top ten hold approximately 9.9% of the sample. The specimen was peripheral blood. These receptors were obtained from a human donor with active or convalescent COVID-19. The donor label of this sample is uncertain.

CDR3 nucleotides: TGTGCCTGGAGTCCGGGAGGGTCTTACAATGAGCAGTTCTTC. It translates to CAWSPGGSYNEQFF. The rearrangement uses TRBV30 and TRBJ2-1; 8 bases agree with TRBD2. Germline assignment: CDR1 GTSNPN and CDR2 SVGIG (reference sequence). The CDR3 sequence is 14 residues long. V lost 2 bases, J lost 4 bases, and 4 bases stayed unmatched.

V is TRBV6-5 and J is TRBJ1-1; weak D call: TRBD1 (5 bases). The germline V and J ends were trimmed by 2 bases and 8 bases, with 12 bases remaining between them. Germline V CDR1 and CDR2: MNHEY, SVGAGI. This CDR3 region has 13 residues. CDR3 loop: CASSYLGGEEAFF. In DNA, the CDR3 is TGTGCCAGCAGTTACCTGGGGGGGGAAGAAGCTTTCTTT.